This passage covers 26 T cell receptor beta chains from one sample sequenced in a study of blood T cells in healthy people across ages (dated by TCRdb to between 2014 and 2017). Library creation used 5' RACE. Sequencing used an Illumina HiSeq 2500. A second PCR of about 6 to 11 cycles was run with a J-beta primer mix and a sample-barcoded 5' primer. TCRdb passed the public sequencing reads through fastp at Q25 and MiXCR, retaining productive beta sequences. Rows merge per CDR3 protein into single entries with the most common DNA and genes. The sample profile shows approximately 800,000 distinct CDR3 sequences; roughly 24% of them were found once. The ten largest clonotypes hold approximately 2.9% of the sample. This sample was shared with a second study, whose subject was T cells of mothers and their children.

Sequencing used blood. These receptors came from a boy between 10 and 17 years old in good health.

This sequence joins TRBV5-1 and TRBJ2-5; no clear D. The J call is in doubt because the DNA end fits TRBJ2-1 better. Germline V gene data show CDR1 as SGHRS and CDR2 as YFSETQ. This CDR3 region has 15 residues. CDR3 in DNA: TGCGCCAGCAGCTTGGTTGGGCAGACGAGCGATGCTCAGTTCTTC. Translated, it gives CASSLVGQTSDAQFF.

In this sample, this clonotype turned up a few times. The J gene is TRBJ2-5, the V gene TRBV18; D tentatively reads TRBD1 or TRBD2 (5 bases each). The end of the DNA aligns better with TRBJ2-7, so the J call may be wrong. The CDR3 has 14 amino acids. The germline gives CDR1 KGHSH, CDR2 LQKENI. DNA for the CDR3: TGTGCCAGCTCACCAACGAGAGGGGTCGACGAGCAGTACTTC. As protein: CASSPTRGVDEQYF.

This clonotype has only a few counts. The genes are TRBV28 and TRBJ2-1, with D perhaps given as TRBD1 or TRBD2 (5 bases each). The CDR3 is 15 amino acids. V lost 7 bases and J 1 base, leaving 14 bases between the germline ends. Germline V gene data show CDR1 as MDHEN and CDR2 as SYDVKM. The CDR3 region has the DNA TGTGCCAGCACCCTTTTCGGGGCTTCCTACAATGAGCAGTTCTTC. It translates to CASTLFGASYNEQFF.

This clonotype was seen a handful of times. The genes are TRBV5-4 and TRBJ2-1; 7 bases match TRBD1. The trim removed 0 bases at V and 2 bases at J, leaving 5 bases unmatched. Germline V gene data show CDR1 as SGHNT and CDR2 as YYREEE (reference sequence). This CDR3 contains 16 residues. The DNA for the CDR3 is TGTGCCAGCAGCTTGGCAACAGGGGCAACCTACAATGAGCAGTTCTTC. Residues: CASSLATGATYNEQFF.

The chain carries TRBV3-1 and TRBJ2-5, with TRBD2 matching 9 bases. Trimming removed 4 bases from V and 5 bases from J; junction bases left unmatched: 5. This CDR3 contains 14 residues. CDR1 LGHDT and CDR2 YNNKEL come from the germline V gene (reference sequence). The CDR3 DNA follows: TGTGCCAGCAGCCCCACTGCGGGGGGGGAGACCCAGTACTTC. Amino acid sequence: CASSPTAGGETQYF.

The chain is built from TRBV5-6 and TRBJ1-2; D unclear. Germline V gene sequence: CDR1 SGHDT, CDR2 YYEEEE. The V and J ends lost 6 bases and 2 bases respectively, with 17 bases between them. The CDR3 consists of 15 residues. The CDR3 spells CASNRARARNYGYTF. The CDR3 DNA reads as TGTGCCAGCAACCGTGCGCGGGCACGGAACTATGGCTACACCTTC. Looking up the rest from reference TRBV5-6 and TRBJ1-2 gives the full variable domain: DAGVTQSPTHLIKTRGQQVTLRCSPKSGHDTVSWYQQALGQGPQFIFQYYEEEERQRGNFPDRFSGHQFPNYSSELNVNALLLGDSALYLCASNRARARNYGYTFGSGTRLTVV.

The chain recombines TRBV12-3 or TRBV12-4 with TRBJ1-3; no firm D call. The CDR3 covers 15 residues. V shed 5 bases and J shed 0 bases, with 11 bases lying between them. The CDR3 DNA reads TGTGCCAGCAGTCCCCGACTGTTCTCTGGAAACACCATATATTTT. It encodes CASSPRLFSGNTIYF.

This clonotype has a handful of counts. This sequence joins TRBV28 and TRBJ1-1; 9 nucleotides align to TRBD1. CDR1 MDHEN and CDR2 SYDVKM come from the germline V gene. The V segment lost 3 bases and the J segment 0 bases; nucleotides outside the gene matches: 8. This CDR3 comprises 17 residues. Here the CDR3 reads CASSFTQGANLNTEAFF. CDR3 bases: TGTGCCAGCAGTTTTACACAGGGGGCGAACCTGAACACTGAAGCTTTCTTT. The whole variable domain, filled in from reference TRBV28 and TRBJ1-1, reads DVKVTQSSRYLVKRTGEKVFLECVQDMDHENMFWYRQDPGLGLRLIYFSYDVKMKEKGDIPEGYSVSREKKERFSLILESASTNQTSMYLCASSFTQGANLNTEAFFGQGTRLTVV.

This clonotype appeared many times. The chain combines TRBV5-6 with TRBJ2-1; D is perhaps TRBD2 (6 bases). Trimming pared 0 bases from V and 0 bases from J, leaving 7 bases between. Germline V gene data show CDR1 as SGHDT and CDR2 as YYEEEE. The CDR3 sequence is 15 residues long. The CDR3 DNA is TGTGCCAGCAGCTTGGGCGGGAACTCCTACAATGAGCAGTTCTTC. It yields the protein CASSLGGNSYNEQFF.

This rearrangement joins TRBV4-1 to TRBJ2-4; D assignment may be TRBD1 or TRBD2 (5 bases each). Germline CDR1 reads MGHRA; CDR2 reads YSYEKL. CDR3 length: 16 amino acids. Trimming left V 0 bases short and J 8 bases short, with 17 bases between. Written as DNA, the CDR3 is TGCGCCAGCAGCCAAGATGCTAGCCCCAGGGTAGACATTCAGTACTTC. This sequence encodes CASSQDASPRVDIQYF.

This clonotype was detected a few times. The chain has TRBV20-1 and TRBJ2-7; 8 bases map to TRBD2. The DNA matches TRBJ2-1 better at its end, which makes the J call doubtful. Germline CDR1 and CDR2: DFQATT and SNEGSKA (reference sequence). The CDR3 spans 14 residues. The CDR3 sequence: CSAPRGGLSNEQFF. The CDR3 DNA reads TGCAGTGCACCACGCGGGGGGCTTAGCAATGAGCAGTTCTTC.

J is TRBJ2-5 and V is TRBV2, with D uncertain. Looked up from germline, CDR1 is SNHLY and CDR2 is FYNNEI. V was trimmed by 6 bases and J by 2 bases, leaving 16 bases between them. The CDR3 loop spans 15 amino acids. This CDR3 reads CASRATGPQQETQYF. The CDR3 nucleotides read TGTGCCAGCAGGGCCACCGGACCTCAGCAAGAGACCCAGTACTTC.

This clonotype was found a few times. The gene calls are TRBV6-5 and TRBJ2-5; no firm D call. Trimming left V 0 bases short and J 0 bases short, with 5 bases between. Germline V CDR1 and CDR2: MNHEY, SVGAGI. This CDR3 has 14 residues. This CDR3 is CASSYSSYQETQYF. The CDR3 DNA sequence: TGTGCCAGCAGTTACTCTTCTTACCAAGAGACCCAGTACTTC.

The table lists this clonotype with a few counts. At one boundary the junction diverges from the germline segment, which might be a read error. The chain uses TRBV30 and TRBJ2-7; the D call may be TRBD1 or TRBD2 (5 bases each). The CDR3 sequence is 14 residues long. Germline-derived CDR1 and CDR2 are GTSNPN and SVGIG (reference sequence). In DNA form, the CDR3 reads TGTGCCCGGAGGCACGGGGCCGGCTCCTACGAGCAGTACTTC. Translated: CARRHGAGSYEQYF.

The chain uses TRBV24-1 and TRBJ2-1; TRBD1 matches at 10 bases. Germline V lookup: CDR1 KGHDR, CDR2 SFDVKD. The CDR3 is 18 amino acids. V shed 0 bases, J shed 1 base, and the junction held 5 bases outside the gene matches. CDR3 in DNA: TGTGCCACCAGTGATTTGTCTGGGACAGGGGCTTCCTACAATGAGCAGTTCTTC. It is translated as CATSDLSGTGASYNEQFF.

The rearrangement links TRBV27 to TRBJ1-4; D remains unclear. Germline CDR1 reads MNHEY; CDR2 reads SMNVEV (reference sequence). The CDR3 is made up of 14 amino acids. Deletions cut 4 bases from V and 7 bases from J, with 13 bases between. CDR3 amino acids: CASSYTYLGEKLFF. CDR3 DNA: TGTGCCAGCAGTTATACATATCTGGGTGAAAAACTGTTTTTT.

The V gene is TRBV19, the J gene TRBJ1-1; D is possibly TRBD1 (6 bases). V dropped 5 bases and J dropped 1 base, with 23 bases sitting between them. The CDR3 runs to 18 residues. Germline CDR1 and CDR2: LNHDA and SQIVND (reference sequence). CDR3 DNA: TGTGCCAGTAGTTCCCGAGGCCGGTTTACACAGGGGAACACTGAAGCTTTCTTT. Translating it yields CASSSRGRFTQGNTEAFF.

This clonotype has more than one count but fewer than ten. The genes are TRBV25-1 and TRBJ1-4; 8 bases match TRBD1. Trimming at V came to 6 bases and at J to 10 bases, leaving 13 bases not matched to a gene. Germline CDR1 is MGHDK and CDR2 is SYGVNS. This CDR3 is 15 amino acids long. The CDR3 spells CASRPTQGGGGKLFF. CDR3 sequence (DNA): TGTGCCAGCAGACCTACACAGGGGGGAGGTGGAAAACTGTTTTTT.

The chain has TRBV28 and TRBJ2-1, with 8 bases matching TRBD2. The J call is in doubt because the DNA end fits TRBJ2-5 better. The CDR3 covers 14 residues. Germline V CDR1 and CDR2: MDHEN, SYDVKM. CDR3 bases: TGTGCCAGCAGTCCAGGGACTAGTGGACGGACCCAGTACTTC. Its protein product is CASSPGTSGRTQYF.

This clonotype was counted a few times. This chain uses TRBV6-6 with TRBJ2-3, with 8 bases that match TRBD2. The CDR3 runs to 17 residues. Trimming at V came to 0 bases and at J to 3 bases, leaving 8 bases not matched to a gene. Germline-derived CDR1 and CDR2 are MNHNY and SVGAGI (reference sequence). The DNA for the CDR3 is TGTGCCAGCAGTTACTCTCCGGGAGGGGGGAAGACAGATACGCAGTATTTT. This sequence encodes CASSYSPGGGKTDTQYF.

The J gene is TRBJ1-4, the V gene TRBV20-1; D uncertain. Germline V lookup: CDR1 DFQATT, CDR2 SNEGSKA (reference sequence). V was pared by 3 bases and J by 8 bases, with 13 bases between. The CDR3 contains 13 residues. The CDR3 DNA is TGCAGTGCTAGTAGAGCCAGAAAGGAAAAACTGTTTTTT. Its translation is CSASRARKEKLFF.

This sequence joins TRBV7-3 and TRBJ2-2; 12 bases map to TRBD1. CDR1 and CDR2 (germline): SGHTA, FQGTGA. CDR3 size: 14 residues. The trim removed 8 bases at V and 5 bases at J, leaving 3 bases unmatched. CDR3 protein: CASGTGGDTGELFF. For the CDR3, the DNA is TGTGCCAGCGGGACAGGGGGCGATACCGGGGAGCTGTTTTTT.

This clonotype was picked up a small number of times. The chain employs TRBV5-6 and TRBJ1-2; TRBD1 is a possible D gene (6 bases). Germline lookup yields CDR1 SGHDT and CDR2 YYEEEE. V dropped 1 base and J dropped 3 bases, with 19 bases sitting between them. The CDR3 loop spans 17 amino acids. The DNA of the CDR3 is TGTGCCAGCAGCTTGAAGGACAGAGCGGTCGAGGACTATGGCTACACCTTC. Its protein is CASSLKDRAVEDYGYTF. Looking up the rest from reference TRBV5-6 and TRBJ1-2 gives the full variable domain: DAGVTQSPTHLIKTRGQQVTLRCSPKSGHDTVSWYQQALGQGPQFIFQYYEEEERQRGNFPDRFSGHQFPNYSSELNVNALLLGDSALYLCASSLKDRAVEDYGYTFGSGTRLTVV.

The chain links TRBV6-5 to TRBJ2-5, with D possibly matching TRBD1 (6 bases). Germline CDR1 and CDR2: MNHEY and SVGAGI. V was clipped by 6 bases and J by 1 base, with 9 bases between them. This CDR3 comprises 13 residues. This chain's CDR3 is CASRQGLQETQYF. The CDR3, as DNA: TGTGCCAGCAGACAGGGCCTCCAAGAGACCCAGTACTTC.

The rearrangement joins TRBV15 to TRBJ2-1; TRBD2 agrees at 8 bases. This CDR3 spans 15 amino acids. Per the germline V gene, CDR1 is LNHNV and CDR2 is YYDKDF (reference sequence). V trimming: 1 base; J trimming: 7 bases; junction bases outside the gene matches: 6. CDR3 nucleotide sequence: TGTGCCACCAGCAGAGTTGGCGGGGGGCGGAATGAGCAGTTCTTC. This codes for CATSRVGGGRNEQFF.

The chain has TRBV29-1 and TRBJ1-2; D perhaps matches TRBD1 (5 bases). CDR3 length: 13 amino acids. Germline CDR1 reads SQVTM; CDR2 reads ANQGSEA. The germline V and J ends were trimmed by 2 bases and 6 bases, with 13 bases remaining between them. CDR3 protein: CSVEKRGYHGYTF. For the CDR3, the DNA is TGCAGCGTTGAAAAACGGGGGTACCATGGCTACACCTTC.